This TCR beta chain comes out of a study of blood T cell repertoires in COVID-19. Study overall: PBMCs, B-cell-depleted T cells, or T cells provided the cDNA or gDNA that made up the material.

V was cut by 2 bases and J by 4 bases, with 14 bases left in between. The CDR3 sequence is 15 residues long. The germline V gene encodes CDR1 LGHDT and CDR2 YNNKEL (reference sequence). TCRdb's table, derived via immunoSEQ multiplex PCR, lists solely in-frame clones and lacks some. The sample gives fewer than 55,000 clones, around four fifths of which show up once; around 2.8% is in the top ten. This TCR came from a woman aged 60 to 75 with acute or convalescent COVID-19. The rearrangement links TRBV3-1 (or the pseudogene TRBV3-2) to TRBJ1-1, with D perhaps TRBD1 (5 bases). The sequencing input was peripheral blood. The CDR3 region has the DNA TGTGCCAGCAGCCAACAGGGCCGCGGTAGCACTGAAGCTTTCTTT. Protein product: CASSQQGRGSTEAFF.